This T cell receptor beta chain was sequenced for a study of identical twins. Whole-study findings and limits: Fewer insertions marked abundant cord blood beta clonotypes; young adult naive trended weakly, memory not at all.

This clonotype was recorded at least ten times. Its target is unknown. TCRdb used MiXCR to reprocess the 5' RACE reads, holding one entry per CDR3 protein. Of approximately 680,000 distinct CDR3 sequences in the sample, about 7.6% were seen once. These data also formed part of another study, on yellow fever vaccine responses in identical twins.

Source material: PBMCs. This TCR derives from a woman between 18 and 29 years old in good health.

Here the CDR3 DNA reads TGCGCCAGCAGCCATATTGTGGGGGGGCGAGACAATGAGCAGTTCTTC. Encoded protein: CASSHIVGGRDNEQFF. The chain recombines TRBV4-1 with TRBJ2-1; a weak D match, TRBD2 (7 bases). V was trimmed by 3 bases and J by 5 bases, leaving 17 bases between them. Germline V lookup: CDR1 MGHRA, CDR2 YSYEKL. The CDR3 contains 16 residues.